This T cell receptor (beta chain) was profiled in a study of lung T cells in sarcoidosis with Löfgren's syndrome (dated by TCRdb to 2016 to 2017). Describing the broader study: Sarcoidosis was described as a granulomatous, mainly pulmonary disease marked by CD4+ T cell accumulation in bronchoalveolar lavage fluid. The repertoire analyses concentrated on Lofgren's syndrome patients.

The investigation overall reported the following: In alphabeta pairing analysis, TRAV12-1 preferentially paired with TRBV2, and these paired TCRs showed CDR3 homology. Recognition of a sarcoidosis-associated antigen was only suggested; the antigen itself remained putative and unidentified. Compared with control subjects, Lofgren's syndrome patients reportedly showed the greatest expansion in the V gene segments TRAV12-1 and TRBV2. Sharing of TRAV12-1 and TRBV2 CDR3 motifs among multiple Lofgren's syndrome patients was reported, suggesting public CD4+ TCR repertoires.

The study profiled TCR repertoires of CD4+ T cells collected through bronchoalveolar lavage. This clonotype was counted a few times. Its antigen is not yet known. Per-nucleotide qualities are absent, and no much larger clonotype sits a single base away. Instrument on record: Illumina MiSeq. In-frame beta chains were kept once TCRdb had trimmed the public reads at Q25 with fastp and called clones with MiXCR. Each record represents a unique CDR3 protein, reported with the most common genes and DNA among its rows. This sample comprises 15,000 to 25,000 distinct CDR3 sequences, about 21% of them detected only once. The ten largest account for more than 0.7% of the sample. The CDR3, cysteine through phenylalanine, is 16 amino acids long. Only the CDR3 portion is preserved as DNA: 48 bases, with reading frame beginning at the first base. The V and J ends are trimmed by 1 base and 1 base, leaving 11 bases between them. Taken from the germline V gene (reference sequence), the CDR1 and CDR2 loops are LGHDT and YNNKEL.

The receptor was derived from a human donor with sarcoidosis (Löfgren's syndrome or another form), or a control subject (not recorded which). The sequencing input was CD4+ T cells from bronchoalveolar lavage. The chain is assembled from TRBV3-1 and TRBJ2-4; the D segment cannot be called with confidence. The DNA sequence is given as TGTGCCAGCAGCCAAGGGCTAAGGGCGGCCAAAAACATTCAGTACTTC. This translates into CASSQGLRAAKNIQYF.